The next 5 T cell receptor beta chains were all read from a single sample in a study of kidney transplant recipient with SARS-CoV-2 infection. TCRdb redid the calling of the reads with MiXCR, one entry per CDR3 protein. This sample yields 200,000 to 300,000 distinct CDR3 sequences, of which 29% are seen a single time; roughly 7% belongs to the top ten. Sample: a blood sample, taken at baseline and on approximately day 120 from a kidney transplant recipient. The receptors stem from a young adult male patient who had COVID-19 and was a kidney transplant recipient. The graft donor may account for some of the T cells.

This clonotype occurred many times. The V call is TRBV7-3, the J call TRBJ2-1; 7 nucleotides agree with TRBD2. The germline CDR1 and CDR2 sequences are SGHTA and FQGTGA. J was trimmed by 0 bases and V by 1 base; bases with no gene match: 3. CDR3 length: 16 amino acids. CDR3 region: CASSLNGGSSYNEQFF. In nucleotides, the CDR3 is TGTGCCAGCAGCTTAAACGGGGGGAGCTCCTACAATGAGCAGTTCTTC.

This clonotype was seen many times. CDR3 loop: CASSEVEELGKTYGYTF. The CDR3 nucleotides read TGTGCCAGCAGTGAAGTGGAAGAACTGGGAAAGACCTATGGCTACACCTTC. V is TRBV25-1 and J is TRBJ1-2; no clear D gene. The germline CDR1 and CDR2 sequences are MGHDK and SYGVNS. The CDR3 sequence is 17 residues long. Trimming cost V 2 bases and J 4 bases, with 20 bases left between them.

This CDR3 reads CASIMRVPGKTYGYTF. CDR3 DNA sequence: TGTGCCAGCATCATGCGCGTACCAGGAAAGACCTATGGCTACACCTTC. This chain links TRBV5-4 with TRBJ1-2, with D unresolved. Germline-derived CDR1 and CDR2 are SGHNT and YYREEE (reference sequence). With 6 bases removed from V and 4 bases from J, the gap between germline ends came to 22 bases. This CDR3 has 16 residues.

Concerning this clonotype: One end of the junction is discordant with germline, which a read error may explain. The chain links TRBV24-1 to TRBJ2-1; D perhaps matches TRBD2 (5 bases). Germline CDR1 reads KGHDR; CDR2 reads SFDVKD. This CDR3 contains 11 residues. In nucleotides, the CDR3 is TGTGCCACCGGTGAGGGTCCGGCGGAGTTCTTC. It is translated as CATGEGPAEFF.

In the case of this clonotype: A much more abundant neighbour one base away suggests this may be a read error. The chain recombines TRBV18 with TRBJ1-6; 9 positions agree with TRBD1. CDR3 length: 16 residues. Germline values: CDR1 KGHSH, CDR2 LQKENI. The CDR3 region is CTSSPYRGRRNSPLHF. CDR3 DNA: TGTACCAGCTCTCCCTACAGGGGGCGAAGGAATTCACCCCTCCACTTT.